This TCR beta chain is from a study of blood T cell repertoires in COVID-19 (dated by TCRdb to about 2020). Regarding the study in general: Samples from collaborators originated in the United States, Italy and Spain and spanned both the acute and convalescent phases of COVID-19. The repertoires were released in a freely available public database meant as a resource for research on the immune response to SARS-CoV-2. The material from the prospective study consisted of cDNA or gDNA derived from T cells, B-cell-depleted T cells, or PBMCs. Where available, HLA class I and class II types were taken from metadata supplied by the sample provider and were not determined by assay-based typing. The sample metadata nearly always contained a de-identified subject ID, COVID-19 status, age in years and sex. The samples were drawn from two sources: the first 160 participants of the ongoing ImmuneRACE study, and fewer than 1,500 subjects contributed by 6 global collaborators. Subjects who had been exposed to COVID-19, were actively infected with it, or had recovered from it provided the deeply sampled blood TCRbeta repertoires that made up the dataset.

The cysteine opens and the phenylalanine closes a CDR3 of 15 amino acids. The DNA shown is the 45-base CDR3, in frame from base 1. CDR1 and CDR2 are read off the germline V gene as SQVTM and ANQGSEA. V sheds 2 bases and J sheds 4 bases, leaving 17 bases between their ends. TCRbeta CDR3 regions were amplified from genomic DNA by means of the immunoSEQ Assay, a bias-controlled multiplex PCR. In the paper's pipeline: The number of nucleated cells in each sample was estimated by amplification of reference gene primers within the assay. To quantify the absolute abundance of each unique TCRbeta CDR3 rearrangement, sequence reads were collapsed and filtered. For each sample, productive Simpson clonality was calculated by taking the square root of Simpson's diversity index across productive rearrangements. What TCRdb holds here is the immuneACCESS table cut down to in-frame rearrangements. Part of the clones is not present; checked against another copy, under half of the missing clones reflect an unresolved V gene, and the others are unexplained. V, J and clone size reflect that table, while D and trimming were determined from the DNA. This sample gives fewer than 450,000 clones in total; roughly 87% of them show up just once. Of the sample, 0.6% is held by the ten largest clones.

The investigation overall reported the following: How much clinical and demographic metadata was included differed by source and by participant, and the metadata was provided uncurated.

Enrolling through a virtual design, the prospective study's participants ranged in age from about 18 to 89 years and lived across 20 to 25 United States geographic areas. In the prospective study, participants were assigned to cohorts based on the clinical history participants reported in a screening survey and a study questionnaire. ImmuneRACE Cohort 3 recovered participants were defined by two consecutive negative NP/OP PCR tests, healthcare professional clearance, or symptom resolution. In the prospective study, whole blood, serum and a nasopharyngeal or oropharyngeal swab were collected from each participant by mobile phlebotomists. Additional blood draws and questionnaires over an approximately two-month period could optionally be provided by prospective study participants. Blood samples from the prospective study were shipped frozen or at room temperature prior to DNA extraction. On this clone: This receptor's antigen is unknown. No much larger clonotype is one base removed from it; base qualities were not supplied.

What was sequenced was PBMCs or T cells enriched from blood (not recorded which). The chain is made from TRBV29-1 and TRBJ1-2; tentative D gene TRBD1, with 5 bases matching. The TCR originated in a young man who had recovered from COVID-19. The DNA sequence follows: TGCAGCGTTGAAAGTCCAGGGAGGGGTGGCTATGGCTACACCTTC. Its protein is CSVESPGRGGYGYTF.